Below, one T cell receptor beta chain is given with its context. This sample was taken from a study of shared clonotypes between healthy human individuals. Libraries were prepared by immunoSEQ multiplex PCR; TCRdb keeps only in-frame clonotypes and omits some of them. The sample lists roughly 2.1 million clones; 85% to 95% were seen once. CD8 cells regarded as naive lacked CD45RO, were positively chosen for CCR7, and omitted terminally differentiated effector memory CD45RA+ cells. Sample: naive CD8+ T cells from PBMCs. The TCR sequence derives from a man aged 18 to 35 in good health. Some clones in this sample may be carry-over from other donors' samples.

Here the CDR3 reads CAWADRANTEAFF. The CDR3 nucleotides are TGTGCCTGGGCTGACAGGGCTAACACTGAAGCTTTCTTT. The rearrangement joins TRBV30 to TRBJ1-1; TRBD1 agrees at 7 bases. The CDR3 runs to 13 residues. The trim removed 5 bases at V and 2 bases at J, leaving 5 bases unmatched. Per the germline V gene, CDR1 is GTSNPN and CDR2 is SVGIG (reference sequence).